Reported below is one T cell receptor beta chain. In this sample, this clonotype turned up a few times. Its antigen remains undetermined. The sample holds no much larger clone one base away, and base qualities are not on file. The treatment or condition label of this sample denotes: live attenuated yellow fever vaccine strain. Two biological replicates of bulk PBMCs were collected at each blood-draw timepoint. A standard Ficoll-Paque protocol was used to isolate PBMCs from peripheral blood. RNA was extracted with TriZol from bulk PBMCs, CD4 and CD8 fractions, and dextramer-positive and dextramer-negative fractions. This sample is drawn from a study of T cells after yellow fever vaccination (dated by TCRdb to the late 2010s). Context from the whole study: Libraries from fractions with low cell numbers were prepared with the SMART-Seq v4 Ultra Low Input RNA kit. To follow T-cell clones before and after both primary and booster YFV17D yellow fever vaccination, bulk TCR alpha and beta repertoires underwent longitudinal sequencing. Two healthy male donors, one aged 18 to 30 and one aged 30 to 40 years, made up the cohort. Blood was collected at multiple timepoints before and after primary and secondary immunization, and bulk PBMC replicates and cell subsets were isolated.

The V end loses 6 bases and the J end loses 3 bases, and a stretch of 15 bases separates them. CDR1 and CDR2, per the germline V gene, are MNHEY and SVGEGT. Counted from cysteine to phenylalanine, this CDR3 has 14 amino acids. The entry retains the CDR3 DNA only, 42 bases that are in frame from base 1. TCR cDNA was synthesized by 5'RACE template switching, through which a universal primer site and unique molecular identifiers were introduced. Priming for cDNA synthesis came from both the TCR alpha and TCR beta constant segments. Libraries were amplified in two PCR steps, with sample barcodes and sequencing adapters added in the second step. Libraries were sequenced on Illumina HiSeq 2500 (2x100 bp) or NovaSeq (2x150 bp). In the authors' own workflow: MIGEC was used to demultiplex reads and collapse the reads into UMI consensus sequences, and MiXCR was used for V(D)J alignment. Vaccine-responding clonotypes were defined with edgeR using replicate PBMC samples, requiring FDR below 0.01 and a log2 fold change above 5 up to day 15. Bulk clonotypes were assigned CD4 or CD8 identity according to which sequenced CD4 or CD8 repertoire held them at higher abundance. Through fastp at Q25 and MiXCR, TCRdb rebuilt clones from the public reads, retaining in-frame beta chains. Rows matching on CDR3 protein sequence are summarized as one entry with the most common DNA and genes. For this entry, the V and J calls and clone size follow TCRdb and not the study's own pipeline. The sample yields about 330,000 distinct CDR3 sequences; roughly 8.3% were counted once. The ten largest clonotypes hold approximately 15% of the sample.

Overall study results and their limits: Because abundant contaminating clonotypes from the bulk population could be contained in FACS-sorted repertoires, computational filtering was required. Most clones expanded after primary vaccination (approximately 97% of CD4 and around 88% of CD8) were re-detected after the booster, suggesting that broad memory maintenance occurred. A small share of clonotypes was detected in both CD4 and CD8 compartments, with the overlap likely arising from convergent recombination. The study included only two donors, which limits how far the findings can be generalized. The secondary T-cell response was weaker than the primary response but faster, peaking on day 5 instead of day 15.

The chain was built from TRBV6-2 or TRBV6-3 and TRBJ2-7; the D gene could be TRBD1 or TRBD2, each one agreeing over 5 bases. The sequenced sample was PBMCs, obtained roughly seven weeks after the first yellow fever vaccination. The receptor was derived from a man younger than 35 who received the YFV17D yellow fever vaccine. The CDR3 reads as follows: CASSKEGPYYEQYF. At the DNA level, the sequence is TGTGCCAGCAGCAAAGAGGGACCTTACTACGAGCAGTACTTC.